This T cell receptor (beta chain) was sequenced during a study of cytomegalovirus exposure and HLA in healthy donors. Overall study: Samples from HLA-typed donors yielded 65 million to 90 million unique TCRs in an early data release.

Study conclusions and caveats: It was reportedly the case that the classifier diagnosed cytomegalovirus status with high specificity and sensitivity.

Each of the donors was a healthy bone marrow donor. PCR used 60 Vbeta primers and 13 Jbeta primers. Here immunoSEQ multiplex PCR was the method, and the copy in TCRdb shows in-frame clones only, minus some. Of tens of thousands of clones in the sample, around four fifths were seen once. About this clone itself: Antigen: not known.

This CDR3 region has 16 residues. The V gene end was trimmed by 5 bases and the J gene end by 5 bases; junction bases not matched to a gene: 11. The germline gives CDR1 SEHNR, CDR2 FQNEAQ (reference sequence). The chain carries TRBV7-9 and TRBJ1-4, with 7 bases identical to TRBD1. The TCR originated in a man aged 35 to 55 in good health and CMV-seronegative. Sequencing was performed on PBMCs. CDR3 amino acids: CASSPGGRSYNEKLFF. The CDR3 nucleotides read TGTGCCAGCAGCCCAGGGGGTAGGAGCTACAATGAAAAACTGTTTTTT.